Below, 8 T cell receptor beta chains from the same sample are listed, as sequenced in a study of T-cell reconstitution after alpha-beta-depleted transplantation in children. For TCRbeta, the library was prepared with unique molecular identifiers. Each CDR3 protein is one row after TCRdb ran MiXCR on the PCR reads. The sample holds 350,000 to 500,000 distinct CDR3 sequences, 43% seen once. The sample was PBMCs, taken before TCRalphabeta/CD19-depleted stem cell transplant. Receptor source: a girl aged 2 to 9 with aplastic anemia, due to receive a stem cell transplant.

The chain carries TRBV15 and TRBJ1-1, with D tentatively TRBD1 (5 bases). Germline V gene sequence: CDR1 LNHNV, CDR2 YYDKDF (reference sequence). Deletions cut 5 bases from V and 4 bases from J, with 17 bases between. This CDR3 comprises 15 residues. CDR3 nucleotides: TGTGCCACCAGCGAGAGGGGAGGAGGGCTCACTGAAGCTTTCTTT. This translates into CATSERGGGLTEAFF.

The chain joins TRBV5-1 to TRBJ2-7, with TRBD1 matching 12 bases. There are 16 residues in the CDR3. V lost 3 bases and J lost 5; bases outside the gene matches: 9. Germline lookup yields CDR1 SGHRS and CDR2 YFSETQ. CDR3 in DNA: TGCGCCAGCAGCTGGGGACAGGGGGCCCAGGGGGACGAGCAGTACTTC. Translating it yields CASSWGQGAQGDEQYF.

This chain joins TRBV12-3 or TRBV12-4 and TRBJ2-2, with D maybe TRBD2 (6 bases). V was cut by 3 bases and J by 1 base, with 9 bases left in between. The CDR3 is 15 amino acids. The CDR3 coding sequence is TGTGCCAGCAGTTTCTGGGGAGGGAACACCGGGGAGCTGTTTTTT. Translated: CASSFWGGNTGELFF.

The chain carries TRBV7-2 and TRBJ2-7; a possible D gene is TRBD1 (6 bases). Germline CDR1 reads SGHTA; CDR2 reads FQGNSA. The CDR3 covers 13 residues. Trimming took 5 bases from V and 5 from J, leaving 13 bases between them. The CDR3 region is CASSQGFMNEQYF. The CDR3 DNA sequence: TGTGCCAGCAGCCAGGGGTTTATGAACGAGCAGTACTTC.

The V and J genes are TRBV20-1 and TRBJ2-1, with TRBD2 matching over 10 bases. Germline CDR1 reads DFQATT; CDR2 reads SNEGSKA (reference sequence). Trimming took 6 bases from V and 5 from J; bases not matched to a gene: 4. This CDR3 comprises 13 residues. The CDR3 DNA reads TGCAGTGCGCTAGGACTAGCGGACAATGAGCAGTTCTTC. Translated, it gives CSALGLADNEQFF.

This clonotype was observed at least ten times. The chain has TRBV12-3 or TRBV12-4 and TRBJ2-7; 10 bases fit TRBD2. This CDR3 comprises 16 residues. Trimming removed 4 bases from V and 4 bases from J; junction bases left unmatched: 10. In nucleotides, the CDR3 is TGTGCCAGCAGTTCGGCGCGGGGACTAGCGATTTACGAGCAGTACTTC. Amino acid sequence: CASSSARGLAIYEQYF.

This chain joins TRBV5-5 and TRBJ2-7, with TRBD1 matching over 8 bases. The V gene end was trimmed by 5 bases and the J gene end by 3 bases; junction bases not matched to a gene: 7. The germline V gene has CDR1 SGHKS and CDR2 YYEKEE (reference sequence). The CDR3 covers 14 residues. The CDR3 DNA is TGTGCCAGCAGACCGGGACAGGTCGTCTACGAGCAGTACTTC. Translation: CASRPGQVVYEQYF. Filled out from reference TRBV5-5 and TRBJ2-7, the complete variable domain reads DAGVTQSPTHLIKTRGQQVTLRCSPISGHKSVSWYQQVLGQGPQFIFQYYEKEERGRGNFPDRFSARQFPNYSSELNVNALLLGDSALYLCASRPGQVVYEQYFGPGTRLTVT.

The chain recombines TRBV5-1 with TRBJ2-3; TRBD1 matches 8 bases. J lost 2 bases, V lost 4 bases, and 18 bases had no gene match. Germline V gives CDR1 SGHRS, CDR2 YFSETQ. The CDR3 runs to 19 residues. The CDR3 DNA sequence: TGCGCCAGCAGCCGCAAGAACCGGACAGGGTGGAGTTTCACAGATACGCAGTATTTT. Translating it yields CASSRKNRTGWSFTDTQYF.